The clone carrying this T cell receptor beta chain was counted between two and nine times. This sample is drawn from a study of response to subunit inactivated influenza vaccine. Germline V gives CDR1 SGHRS, CDR2 YFSETQ. J lost 5 bases, V lost 4 bases, and 9 bases had no gene match. This CDR3 region has 15 residues. One entry per CDR3 protein, called by TCRdb with MiXCR from the RT-PCR reads. The repertoire includes approximately 530,000 distinct CDR3 sequences, under 15% of them detected once, and over 10% sits in the top ten. J is TRBJ1-2 and V is TRBV5-1; 9 bases agree with TRBD1. This clonotype originated in a man aged 50 or older who received an inactivated influenza vaccine. This material consisted of PBMCs from blood, taken around seven weeks after vaccination. Written as DNA, the CDR3 is TGCGCCAGCAGCCCCGGACAGGGGAGGTATTATGGCTACACCTTC. This codes for CASSPGQGRYYGYTF.